Following are 16 T cell receptor beta chains from one sample sequenced in a study of neurological immune-mediated disorders. Each CDR3 protein gets one entry after TCRdb re-called the 5' RACE reads with MiXCR. The profile shows around 48,000 distinct CDR3 sequences, 10% of them singletons. Sequencing was carried out using PBMCs. Receptors were obtained from a woman aged 40 to 49 with HTLV-1-associated myelopathy (HAM/TSP).

The sample holds many counts of this clonotype. The rearrangement links TRBV11-2 to TRBJ2-1; 11 bases map to TRBD1. The CDR3 totals 14 residues. With 0 bases clipped from V and 13 bases from J, the junction kept 5 bases outside the gene matches. Germline V CDR1 and CDR2: SGHAT, FQNNGV. This CDR3 is CASSLDPGQGGQFF. CDR3 sequence (DNA): TGTGCCAGCAGCTTAGATCCGGGACAGGGGGGTCAGTTCTTC. Using reference TRBV11-2 and TRBJ2-1 for the parts outside the CDR3, the full variable domain is EAGVAQSPRYKIIEKRQSVAFWCNPISGHATLYWYQQILGQGPKLLIQFQNNGVVDDSQLPKDRFSAERLKGVDSTLKIQPAKLEDSAVYLCASSLDPGQGGQFFGPGTRLTVL.

The chain links TRBV18 to TRBJ1-3, with D perhaps TRBD1 (5 bases). Trimming took 2 bases from V and 6 from J, leaving 11 bases between them. The CDR3 has 14 amino acids. CDR1 and CDR2 (germline): KGHSH, LQKENI. CDR3 sequence reads: CASSPGRGENTIYF. The CDR3, as DNA: TGTGCCAGCTCACCAGGGAGGGGCGAAAACACCATATATTTT.

This clonotype has a count of ten or more. The chain recombines TRBV4-2 with TRBJ2-6; D is undetermined. CDR3 length: 16 amino acids. The germline V gene has CDR1 LGHNA and CDR2 YNFKEQ. Trimming shortened V by 2 bases and J by 0 bases, and 8 bases separated the two germline ends. CDR3: CASSQTAHSGANVLTF. In DNA form, the CDR3 reads TGTGCCAGCAGCCAAACTGCCCACTCTGGGGCCAACGTCCTGACTTTC.

This clonotype has a count of ten or more. This chain connects TRBV5-1 to TRBJ2-3; a possible D gene is TRBD1 (6 bases). There are 14 residues in the CDR3. V lost 0 bases, J lost 6 bases, and 11 bases lay in between. Germline V CDR1 and CDR2: SGHRS, YFSETQ. The CDR3 bases are TGCGCCAGCAGCTTGGAAGACAGGAGCGATACGCAGTATTTT. It is translated as CASSLEDRSDTQYF.

At least ten counts were recorded for this clonotype. This rearrangement joins TRBV10-3 to TRBJ2-5; D is possibly TRBD2 (6 bases). Germline CDR1 is ENHRY and CDR2 is SYGVKD. The V gene lost 5 bases and the J gene lost 4 bases, with 8 bases spanning the gap. The CDR3 has 12 amino acids. CDR3 residues: CAISLGGETQYF. CDR3 in DNA: TGTGCCATCAGTTTGGGGGGAGAGACCCAGTACTTC.

This clonotype was picked up many times. This chain uses TRBV7-8 with TRBJ2-1; the match to TRBD1 covers 7 bases. Per germline, CDR1 SGHVS and CDR2 FQNEAQ. The CDR3 consists of 16 residues. Trimming took 4 bases from V and 6 from J; bases not matched to a gene: 12. DNA for the CDR3: TGTGCCAGCAGCTACGTGAGAGACAGGGCTGGCAATGAGCAGTTCTTC. The encoded protein is CASSYVRDRAGNEQFF.

This clonotype was counted ten times or more. V gene TRBV11-2 combines with J gene TRBJ1-1; D unclear. The germline V and J ends were trimmed by 2 bases and 0 bases, with 10 bases remaining between them. Germline V CDR1 and CDR2: SGHAT, FQNNGV. The CDR3 totals 15 residues. CDR3 bases: TGTGCCAGCAGCTTAATCCCGGGGTTGAACACTGAAGCTTTCTTT. Translating it yields CASSLIPGLNTEAFF.

The chain carries TRBV7-3 and TRBJ2-1, with TRBD1 as a possible D gene (5 bases). The V and J ends lost 2 bases and 5 bases respectively, with 13 bases between them. The length of the CDR3 is 15 residues. Germline CDR1 SGHTA, CDR2 FQGTGA. The CDR3 here is CASSLGDSQNNEQFF. DNA of the CDR3: TGTGCCAGCAGCTTAGGAGACAGTCAAAACAATGAGCAGTTCTTC. The whole variable domain, remainder taken from reference TRBV7-3 and TRBJ2-1, is GAGVSQTPSNKVTEKGKYVELRCDPISGHTALYWYRQSLGQGPEFLIYFQGTGAADDSGLPNDRFFAVRPEGSVSTLKIQRTERGDSAVYLCASSLGDSQNNEQFFGPGTRLTVL.

This clonotype showed up many times. This chain connects TRBV20-1 to TRBJ2-1; TRBD2 aligns across 8 bases. Germline CDR1 reads DFQATT; CDR2 reads SNEGSKA (reference sequence). V shed 7 bases and J 3 bases; nucleotides not matched to a gene: 5. The CDR3 covers 13 residues. The CDR3 reads CSGRSGGYNEQFF. The CDR3 bases are TGCAGTGGTCGAAGCGGGGGCTACAATGAGCAGTTCTTC.

In its sample, this clonotype was seen many times. This chain uses TRBV7-9 with TRBJ1-3; 9 bases are shared with TRBD1. Germline V CDR1 and CDR2: SEHNR, FQNEAQ (reference sequence). The ends lost 7 bases at V and 8 bases at J; junction bases unmatched: 6. The CDR3 has 13 amino acids. CDR3 nucleotides: TGTGCCAGCATCCCGGACAGGGGAGACACCATATATTTT. The encoded protein is CASIPDRGDTIYF.

This clonotype was seen at least ten times. The chain employs TRBV3-1 and TRBJ2-2; 7 bases line up with TRBD1. The CDR3 totals 14 residues. V was pared by 6 bases and J by 8 bases, with 9 bases of the junction left unmatched. Germline V gene data show CDR1 as LGHDT and CDR2 as YNNKEL (reference sequence). CDR3 DNA: TGTGCCAGCAGAAGGGACAGCGTAGTTGGGGAGCTGTTTTTT. It specifies CASRRDSVVGELFF.

This clonotype was recorded many times. The chain uses TRBV9 and TRBJ1-6; no clear D. CDR1 is SGDLS, CDR2 YYNGEE, per germline. The germline V and J ends were trimmed by 3 bases and 7 bases, with 5 bases remaining between them. CDR3 length: 12 amino acids. The CDR3 sequence is CASSGRNSPLHF. CDR3 DNA sequence: TGTGCCAGCAGCGGACGGAATTCACCCCTCCACTTT. Complete variable domain (other parts from reference TRBV9 and TRBJ1-6): DSGVTQTPKHLITATGQRVTLRCSPRSGDLSVYWYQQSLDQGLQFLIQYYNGEERAKGNILERFSAQQFPDLHSELNLSSLELGDSALYFCASSGRNSPLHFGNGTRLTVT.

This clonotype occurred many times. This rearrangement joins TRBV3-1 to TRBJ1-2; D unclear. Trimming cost V 3 bases and J 8 bases, with 16 bases left between them. Germline V gene sequence: CDR1 LGHDT, CDR2 YNNKEL (reference sequence). CDR3 size: 14 residues. CDR3 in DNA: TGTGCCAGCAGCCATAATATGAGGGTAAAGGGCTACACCTTC. Protein: CASSHNMRVKGYTF.

This clonotype was picked up many times. The chain carries TRBV19 and TRBJ2-4; no firm D call. Germline V lookup: CDR1 LNHDA, CDR2 SQIVND (reference sequence). V dropped 5 bases and J dropped 0 bases, with 11 bases sitting between them. This CDR3 has 15 residues. The CDR3, as DNA: TGTGCCAGTAGTCAGAGGATACTAGCCAAAAACATTCAGTACTTC. It encodes CASSQRILAKNIQYF.

This clonotype has ten or more counts. CDR3 DNA sequence: TGTGCCAGCAGCCAAGTGGGGGGCTACGAGCAGTACTTC. Encoded protein: CASSQVGGYEQYF. The chain combines TRBV3-1 with TRBJ2-7; D is possibly TRBD2 (6 bases). The CDR3 has 13 residues. V dropped 1 base and J dropped 3 bases, with 7 bases sitting between them. Germline V gene sequence: CDR1 LGHDT, CDR2 YNNKEL (reference sequence).

This clonotype was counted many times. The chain recombines TRBV5-6 with TRBJ2-2; D is uncertain. The CDR3 covers 12 residues. V shed 1 base and J shed 7 bases, with 5 bases lying between them. CDR1 is SGHDT and CDR2 is YYEEEE in the germline V gene. The CDR3 loop reads CASSLSSGELFF. CDR3 nucleotide sequence: TGTGCCAGCAGCTTGTCCAGCGGGGAGCTGTTTTTT.